This T cell receptor beta chain was profiled in a study of cytomegalovirus exposure and HLA in healthy donors. Findings and limits, study-wide: Later, an analysis found that common viral pathogens appeared to be linked with several of the most significant clusters. Analyses of presence/absence relied on an assumption of roughly uniform sequencing depth across donors. There were 150 or so TCR beta chains listed as cytomegalovirus-associated.

The study ran its PCR with 60 Vbeta and 13 Jbeta primers. The table came from immunoSEQ multiplex PCR; TCRdb's copy has only in-frame clones and leaves some out. The sample lists roughly 100,000 clones, 76% occurring once. Remarks on this clone: Its target is not known.

Per germline, CDR1 SGHTA and CDR2 FQGNSA. The CDR3 runs to 12 residues. V was trimmed by 1 base and J by 8 bases, leaving 8 bases between them. While unrecorded immune exposures were likely, the donors were nominally healthy when sampled. The sequenced sample consisted of PBMCs. The receptor was derived from a middle-aged man in good health and CMV-seropositive. The V call is TRBV7-2, the J call TRBJ1-2; no reliable D call. CDR3 DNA: TGTGCCAGCAGCTTAGGTTCGGTGGGCTACACCTTC. Its protein product is CASSLGSVGYTF.